This entry concerns a single T cell receptor (beta chain). The sample belongs to a study of human T cells and chemical hapten exposure. Sample time point: patch test 2, 6 weeks after DPC sensitization. Treatment here: therapeutic diphenylcyclopropenone sensitization with weekly scalp DPC. In the study's own analysis: Per-sample TCR counts ranged from about 23,224 to 750,000, median 95,638. TCRdb reprocessed the RACE reads with MiXCR, giving one entry per CDR3 protein. These V and J calls derive from TCRdb rather than the authors' analysis. The sample holds nearly 85,000 distinct CDR3 sequences, roughly 12% seen once. The clonotype comes from a man younger than 35 with alopecia areata. Some clones in this sample may be carry-over from other donors' samples. The source was whole blood, collected in connection with sensitization to the hapten diphenylcyclopropenone (DPC).

CDR3 region: CSVVSPTEAFF. CDR3 DNA: TGCAGCGTTGTATCGCCGACTGAAGCTTTCTTT. The chain combines TRBV29-1 with TRBJ1-1; D not certain. V lost 4 bases and J 5 bases, leaving 8 bases between the germline ends. The germline V gene has CDR1 SQVTM and CDR2 ANQGSEA. This CDR3 spans 11 amino acids.